This T cell receptor beta chain was identified in a study of regulatory T cells in long-lasting Graves disease. General study points: Newly diagnosed Graves' patients exceeded persistent ones in TCR diversity.

Through Arm-PCR of CDR3 regions and iRepertoire HTBI primers, TCR beta libraries were built. A single record per CDR3 protein comes from TCRdb applying MiXCR to the multiplex PCR reads. Here the sample spans more than 400,000 distinct CDR3 sequences, 15% to 20% being singletons. Sample time point: newly diagnosed GD, antithyroid drugs for less than 3 months. The TCR library was made from RNA extracted from PBMCs. Points on this clonotype: Its antigen is not known.

With 4 bases removed from V and 4 bases from J, the gap between germline ends came to 4 bases. CDR1 SQVTM and CDR2 ANQGSEA come from the germline V gene. This CDR3 has 10 residues. Separately, the same data were catalogued under a study of T cells in Graves' hyperthyroidism and ophthalmopathy. That source reports: A patient was excluded if there was uncontrolled infection, other autoimmune disease, pregnancy or lactation. Ophthalmopathy cases were set apart from stable hyperthyroidism by a 13 V-J model.

The starting material was peripheral blood mononuclear cells (PBMCs), obtained at new diagnosis, from a patient treated with antithyroid drugs. The chain carries TRBV29-1 and TRBJ2-5; D is unclear. The TCR comes from a man in his forties or fifties with Graves disease. DNA of the CDR3: TGCAGCGTTGGGTTAGAGACCCAGTACTTC. Protein sequence: CSVGLETQYF.